This T cell receptor (beta chain) appears in the sequencing data of a study of shared clonotypes between healthy human individuals. Overall study results and limits: In a few donors, around 4.5% of naive CD4 clonotypes appeared in common.

It was into CD45RA+ naive and CD45RA-negative memory subsets that the CD4+ cells were split. Notes on this clone: Its antigen is unidentified. Other DNA sequences in the same sample also yield this CDR3.

It was at deep level that the assay was run. Sequencing used immunoSEQ multiplex PCR; TCRdb keeps in-frame clones, though not all of them. The table shows roughly 2.5 million clones, with approximately 94% occurring only once. CDR1 and CDR2 from the germline V gene are KGHSH and LQKENI. The germline V and J ends were trimmed by 2 bases and 4 bases, with 2 bases remaining between them. CDR3 size: 12 residues. Sequenced: naive CD4+ T cells sorted from blood. Described subset: CD45RA+ positively selected. This receptor was taken from a man aged 18 to 29 in good health. V usage is TRBV18 and J usage is TRBJ2-2, with D hard to call. The CDR3 sequence: CASSPATGELFF. CDR3 coding DNA: TGTGCCAGCTCACCAGCCACCGGGGAGCTGTTTTTT.